Listed below are T cell receptor beta chains from one sample, sequenced in a study of blood T cell repertoires in COVID-19. Profiled with immunoSEQ multiplex PCR; TCRdb holds only in-frame clones, not every one. The repertoire holds roughly 120,000 clones, with about 81% as singletons. The sample taken for sequencing was peripheral blood. These TCRs come from a man between 65 and 85 years old with acute or convalescent COVID-19. Both conserved end residues are part of each CDR3. D genes are given only for firm matches. Expanded clones are given a class, and other clones once, few, many or no size at all.

j_call,clone_size,v_call,d_call,cdr3_nt,cdr3_aa
TRBJ2-3,-,TRBV18,TRBD1,TGTGCCAGCTCACCGGGACAGGGGACGACAGATACGCAGTATTTT,CASSPGQGTTDTQYF
TRBJ2-1,-,TRBV7-9,TRBD1,TGTGCCAGCAGCCGGCCGGACAGGCGGTACAATGAGCAGTTCTTC,CASSRPDRRYNEQFF
TRBJ2-3,-,TRBV24-1,TRBD2,TGTGCCACCAGTGATACTAGCGGGAACCCTAGCACAGATACGCAGTATTTT,CATSDTSGNPSTDTQYF
TRBJ1-5,-,TRBV18,TRBD1,TGTGCCAGCTCACCTTCGACAGGGGGTGGTAATCAGCCCCAGCATTTT,CASSPSTGGGNQPQHF
TRBJ2-3,-,TRBV19,TRBD1,TGTGCCAGTAGTCTGGCCCCCGGGACAGGGGGCCGGGATACGCAGTATTTT,CASSLAPGTGGRDTQYF
TRBJ2-3,-,TRBV24-1,TRBD1,TGTGCCACCAGTGATACCCGGACAGGGACAGATACGCAGTATTTT,CATSDTRTGTDTQYF
TRBJ2-2,few,TRBV5-6,-,TGTGCCAGCAGCTTGGGGGGGCCCAGAACCGGGGAGCTGTTTTTT,CASSLGGPRTGELFF
TRBJ1-1,-,TRBV27,-,TGTGCCAGCAGTCGTAACAGGGAAGGCGCTGAAGCTTTCTTT,CASSRNREGAEAFF
TRBJ2-7,-,TRBV2,-,TGTGCCACTGGGGCAGTCTACGAGCAGTACTTC,CATGAVYEQYF
TRBJ1-2,once,TRBV28,TRBD1,TGTGCCAGCAGTCCCACCGGGACAGATAACTATGGCTACACCTTC,CASSPTGTDNYGYTF
TRBJ2-7,-,TRBV28,-,TGTGCCAGCAGCCGTGTTCAGGGGTACGAGCAGTACTTC,CASSRVQGYEQYF
TRBJ2-7,-,TRBV7-3,TRBD2,TGTGCCAGCAGTGAAAGTGGCGGGGGCGAGCAGTACTTC,CASSESGGGEQYF
TRBJ2-3,once,TRBV19,-,TGTGCCAGTAGCATAAGTGGCGGGTGGTTCGGGACAGATACGCAGTATTTT,CASSISGGWFGTDTQYF
TRBJ2-7,-,TRBV7-9,-,TGTGCCAGCAGCCGACTAGGGGCAACCTACGAGCAGTACTTC,CASSRLGATYEQYF
TRBJ2-5,-,TRBV12-3/TRBV12-4,-,TGTGCCAGCAGTTTTCAGGGCGTGGAGACCCAGTACTTC,CASSFQGVETQYF
TRBJ1-1,-,TRBV5-1,-,TGCGCCAGCAGCTTGGTGGGCGGGGGGAACACTGAAGCTTTCTTT,CASSLVGGGNTEAFF
TRBJ1-1,few,TRBV6-5,-,TGTGCCAGCATTAAAGAAGGGCGGGGAAACACTGAAGCTTTCTTT,CASIKEGRGNTEAFF
TRBJ2-2,few,TRBV5-1,TRBD2,TGCGCCAGCAGCTTGAGTGCTAAAACGGGAGGCACCGGGGAGCTGTTTTTT,CASSLSAKTGGTGELFF
TRBJ1-5,few,TRBV30,TRBD1,TGTGCCTGGAAAGGACAGGTTTTCAATCAGCCCCAGCATTTT,CAWKGQVFNQPQHF
TRBJ1-2,-,TRBV25-1,-,TGTGCCAGCAGTGAATCCTACAGGGACTATGGCTACACCTTC,CASSESYRDYGYTF
TRBJ2-7,once,TRBV19,TRBD1,TGTGCCAGTAGTCCACAGACAGGGGGCTCCTACGAGCAGTACTTC,CASSPQTGGSYEQYF
TRBJ1-4,-,TRBV6-6,-,TGTGCCAGCAGTTACGGGAGAACGGGAGCTAATGAAAAACTGTTTTTT,CASSYGRTGANEKLFF
TRBJ2-3,-,TRBV24-1,-,TGTGCCTCCCCGGGGGTAAAGAGCACAGATACGCAGTATTTT,CASPGVKSTDTQYF
TRBJ1-4,-,TRBV19,-,TGTGCCAGTAGTATCGACGGGGGGCGGAATGAAAAACTGTTTTTT,CASSIDGGRNEKLFF